Following are 3 T cell receptor beta chains from one sample sequenced in a study of CD8+ T cells in alopecia areata. The authors extracted RNA and reverse transcribed it into cDNA as the sequencing template. Generated by immunoSEQ multiplex PCR, the TCRdb table keeps only in-frame clones and is missing some. The sample shows 50,000 to 70,000 clones, 44% of them seen only once. Source material: NKG2D-low CD8+ T cells sorted from blood. These receptors originate from a human donor with alopecia areata.

This clone appeared a few times. This chain uses TRBV30 with TRBJ2-1, with D unresolved. The CDR3 runs to 11 residues. The germline gives CDR1 GTSNPN, CDR2 SVGIG (reference sequence). The V gene lost 4 bases and the J gene lost 4 bases, with 5 bases spanning the gap. DNA of the CDR3: TGTGCCTGGAAAGGGTACAATGAGCAGTTCTTC. Protein: CAWKGYNEQFF.

The rearrangement uses TRBV29-1 and TRBJ2-3, with D possibly matching TRBD2 (6 bases). Germline-derived CDR1 and CDR2 are SQVTM and ANQGSEA. V gave up 0 bases and J gave up 2 bases, with 9 bases separating them. The CDR3 contains 14 residues. The CDR3 loop is CSVEDLGLTDTQYF. CDR3 in DNA: TGCAGCGTTGAAGATCTGGGACTCACAGATACGCAGTATTTT.

V gene TRBV9 combines with J gene TRBJ1-2; possible D gene TRBD1, 5 bases. Germline CDR1 SGDLS, CDR2 YYNGEE. The V gene lost 4 bases and the J gene lost 8 bases, with 9 bases spanning the gap. This CDR3 contains 11 residues. CDR3 amino acids: CASSSGTGYTF. In DNA form, the CDR3 reads TGTGCCAGCAGCTCGGGGACGGGCTACACCTTC. Filled out from reference TRBV9 and TRBJ1-2, the complete variable domain reads DSGVTQTPKHLITATGQRVTLRCSPRSGDLSVYWYQQSLDQGLQFLIQYYNGEERAKGNILERFSAQQFPDLHSELNLSSLELGDSALYFCASSSGTGYTFGSGTRLTVV.